Presented here are 26 T cell receptor beta chains from one specimen sequenced in a study of PD-1 blockade in classical Hodgkin lymphoma. All the patients suffered relapse after autologous stem cell transplantation, and brentuximab vedotin exposure differed. Here immunoSEQ multiplex PCR was the method, and the copy in TCRdb shows in-frame clones only, minus some. The sample lists under 25,000 clones; around 82% were seen once. The sequenced sample was peripheral blood mononuclear cells (PBMCs), obtained before the second cycle of nivolumab. The receptors stem from a human donor with classical Hodgkin lymphoma.

This rearrangement joins TRBV28 to TRBJ1-1; D not certain. The length of the CDR3 is 15 residues. Germline loops: CDR1 MDHEN, CDR2 SYDVKM. Trimming shortened V by 5 bases and J by 3 bases, and 16 bases separated the two germline ends. The CDR3 here is CASSALMGGDTEAFF. The CDR3 DNA reads as TGTGCCAGCAGTGCCCTGATGGGTGGGGACACTGAAGCTTTCTTT.

The gene calls are TRBV7-8 and TRBJ1-5, with D unresolved. This CDR3 has 17 amino acids. The germline CDR1 and CDR2 sequences are SGHVS and FQNEAQ. Trimming pared 1 base from V and 0 bases from J, leaving 13 bases between. CDR3 DNA sequence: TGTGCCAGCAGCTTAGAGAGCCCCCAAGTTAGCAATCAGCCCCAGCATTTT. Its protein product is CASSLESPQVSNQPQHF.

V usage is TRBV29-1 and J usage is TRBJ2-7, with unresolved D. V lost 4 bases to trimming and J lost 3 bases, with 10 bases between them. The V gene's germline CDR1 is SQVTM and CDR2 ANQGSEA. The CDR3 loop spans 12 amino acids. The CDR3 loop reads CSVVSGDYEQYF. The CDR3 region has the DNA TGCAGCGTTGTGTCTGGGGACTACGAGCAGTACTTC.

This clone was recorded once. The chain joins TRBV9 to TRBJ2-6, with D perhaps matching TRBD1 (5 bases). The CDR3 totals 19 residues. With 0 bases removed from V and 0 bases from J, the gap between germline ends came to 16 bases. CDR1 SGDLS and CDR2 YYNGEE come from the germline V gene. This chain's CDR3 is CASSVATPVGASGANVLTF. The CDR3 bases are TGTGCCAGCAGCGTAGCTACCCCGGTTGGGGCCTCTGGGGCCAACGTCCTGACTTTC.

The chain is built from TRBV25-1 and TRBJ2-2; a possible D gene is TRBD2 (5 bases). CDR3 length: 15 residues. V gave up 5 bases and J gave up 2 bases, with 12 bases separating them. Germline V CDR1 and CDR2: MGHDK, SYGVNS. The CDR3 DNA reads TGTGCCAGCAGTAAAAGCGGAGGAAACACCGGGGAGCTGTTTTTT. Translation: CASSKSGGNTGELFF.

The rearrangement uses TRBV7-9 and TRBJ2-7; the match to TRBD1 covers 11 bases. CDR1 and CDR2 (germline): SEHNR, FQNEAQ (reference sequence). The CDR3 extends over 15 amino acids. The junction had 11 bases not matched to a gene; V was cut back by 5 bases and J by 8 bases. In nucleotides, the CDR3 is TGTGCCAGCAGCCTACCGGGACAGGGGGAGGAAAAGCAGTACTTC. It translates to CASSLPGQGEEKQYF.

The rearrangement joins TRBV27 to TRBJ2-5; 12 bases are a match to TRBD2. The CDR3 consists of 14 residues. CDR1 and CDR2 (germline): MNHEY, SMNVEV (reference sequence). The V and J ends lost 6 bases and 4 bases, in that order; junction bases with no gene match: 3. CDR3 bases: TGTGCCAGCAGACCGGGACTAGCGGGAGAGACCCAGTACTTC. Amino acids: CASRPGLAGETQYF.

J is TRBJ2-3 and V is TRBV27; D possibly corresponds to TRBD2 (5 bases). Deletions cut 5 bases from V and 9 bases from J, with 12 bases between. CDR3 size: 12 residues. CDR1 and CDR2 from the germline V gene are MNHEY and SMNVEV (reference sequence). This chain's CDR3 is CASSHAPGTQYF. The DNA of the CDR3 is TGTGCCAGCAGTCACGCTCCGGGGACGCAGTATTTT.

This chain connects TRBV5-1 to TRBJ1-6; 7 nucleotides match TRBD1. V shed 3 bases, J shed 7 bases, and the junction held 4 bases outside the gene matches. Germline V CDR1 and CDR2: SGHRS, YFSETQ. The CDR3 has 14 amino acids. CDR3 residues: CASSWRQGNSPLHF. CDR3 DNA: TGCGCCAGCAGCTGGAGACAGGGAAATTCACCCCTCCACTTT.

The chain is built from TRBV7-9 and TRBJ1-2; D gene unclear. This CDR3 has 13 amino acids. Trimming removed 5 bases from V and 10 bases from J, with 17 bases in between. CDR1 is SEHNR, CDR2 FQNEAQ, per germline (reference sequence). The CDR3, as DNA: TGTGCCAGCAGCGCTATCCCCAGGAAGGACTACACCTTC. This codes for CASSAIPRKDYTF. Full variable domain (remainder filled in from reference TRBV7-9 and TRBJ1-2): DTGVSQNPRHKITKRGQNVTFRCDPISEHNRLYWYRQTLGQGPEFLTYFQNEAQLEKSRLLSDRFSAERPKGSFSTLEIQRTEQGDSAMYLCASSAIPRKDYTFGSGTRLTVV.

J is TRBJ2-7 and V is TRBV28; D call uncertain. The germline V gene encodes CDR1 MDHEN and CDR2 SYDVKM. The CDR3 contains 12 residues. The V gene lost 3 bases and the J gene lost 3 bases, with 6 bases spanning the gap. The CDR3 reads CASSFTRYEQYF. The CDR3 nucleotides read TGTGCCAGCAGTTTCACGCGCTACGAGCAGTACTTC.

The genes are TRBV4-1 and TRBJ1-1; TRBD1 is a possible D gene (5 bases). Trimming removed 1 base from V and 5 bases from J, with 14 bases in between. The length of the CDR3 is 15 residues. CDR1 and CDR2 (germline): MGHRA, YSYEKL. Written as DNA, the CDR3 is TGCGCCAGCAGCCAAGTAGACACCCCAGGGACTGAAGCTTTCTTT. Its translation: CASSQVDTPGTEAFF.

The chain links TRBV12-1 to TRBJ2-5; the table calls TRBD2, which could not be checked here. TRBV12-1 is tagged as a pseudogene. This CDR3 has 10 residues. This chain's CDR3 is CASRQETQYF. In nucleotides, the CDR3 is TGTGCCAGCCGCCAAGAGACCCAGTACTTC.

This chain links TRBV7-8 with TRBJ1-5, with D hard to call. Germline V gene data show CDR1 as SGHVS and CDR2 as FQNEAQ. Deletions cut 4 bases from V and 0 bases from J, with 7 bases between. The CDR3 has 14 residues. The CDR3 sequence is CASSWTNSNQPQHF. The CDR3 coding sequence is TGTGCCAGCAGCTGGACCAATAGCAATCAGCCCCAGCATTTT.

The chain joins TRBV28 to TRBJ2-1; D call uncertain. CDR1 and CDR2 (germline): MDHEN, SYDVKM. The CDR3 sequence is 13 residues long. V dropped 5 bases and J dropped 8 bases, with 13 bases sitting between them. The CDR3 protein is CASSPLTPDEQFF. In nucleotides, the CDR3 is TGTGCCAGCAGTCCGCTTACCCCTGATGAGCAGTTCTTC. The whole variable domain, filled in from reference TRBV28 and TRBJ2-1, reads DVKVTQSSRYLVKRTGEKVFLECVQDMDHENMFWYRQDPGLGLRLIYFSYDVKMKEKGDIPEGYSVSREKKERFSLILESASTNQTSMYLCASSPLTPDEQFFGPGTRLTVL.

V gene TRBV6-6 combines with J gene TRBJ2-1, with D perhaps matching TRBD1 or TRBD2 (5 bases each). CDR3 length equals 15 residues. V was clipped by 5 bases and J by 6 bases, with 17 bases between them. CDR1 and CDR2 from the germline V gene are MNHNY and SVGAGI (reference sequence). CDR3 in DNA: TGTGCCAGCAGTAAAAGGGGAGCTAGCTTCAATGAGCAGTTCTTC. It codes for CASSKRGASFNEQFF.

The CDR3 here is CASSYKTSTDTQYF. CDR3 DNA: TGTGCCAGCAGTTACAAAACAAGCACAGATACGCAGTATTTT. The chain couples TRBV6-6 to TRBJ2-3; no reliable D call. The CDR3 spans 14 residues. Trimming removed 2 bases from V and 0 bases from J, with 6 bases in between. Germline V gene sequence: CDR1 MNHNY, CDR2 SVGAGI (reference sequence).

This clone was detected only a few times. This chain connects TRBV5-5 to TRBJ1-1; perhaps TRBD1 as D (5 bases). V lost 4 bases, J lost 3 bases, and 13 bases lay in between. The CDR3 is 14 residues long. CDR1 and CDR2 (germline): SGHKS, YYEKEE (reference sequence). The CDR3 DNA is TGTGCCAGCAGCGGGGGACCTTACGACACTGAAGCTTTCTTT. Encoded protein: CASSGGPYDTEAFF.

The J gene is TRBJ1-1, the V gene TRBV28; D is unclear. Germline CDR1 MDHEN, CDR2 SYDVKM. V gave up 5 bases and J gave up 4 bases, with 11 bases separating them. This CDR3 contains 13 residues. CDR3 sequence: CASSRRRATEAFF. The CDR3 bases are TGTGCCAGCAGTAGAAGGAGGGCCACTGAAGCTTTCTTT.

V and J are TRBV6-1 and TRBJ2-1; unclear D gene. The CDR3 covers 11 residues. V was shortened by 2 bases and J by 10 bases, with 6 bases between the two germline ends. Germline-derived CDR1 and CDR2 are MNHNS and SASEGT. The CDR3 bases are TGTGCCAGCAGTGAAAGCCCCGAGCAGTTCTTC. Residues: CASSESPEQFF.

V is TRBV6-1 and J is TRBJ2-1; 12 bases align to TRBD2. The length of the CDR3 is 16 residues. V trimming: 4 bases; J trimming: 5 bases; junction bases outside the gene matches: 6. Germline V lookup: CDR1 MNHNS, CDR2 SASEGT. CDR3 bases: TGTGCCAGCAGTGTTCTAGCGGGAGGGCTGAACAATGAGCAGTTCTTC. Translated, it gives CASSVLAGGLNNEQFF.

Regarding this clone: Possible read error: a much larger clone is one base away. V is TRBV28 and J is TRBJ2-7; D ambiguous. V dropped 2 bases and J dropped 2 bases, with 4 bases sitting between them. This CDR3 has 12 amino acids. The germline V gene has CDR1 MDHEN and CDR2 SYDVKM. The CDR3 loop reads CASSLAAYEQYF. In DNA, the CDR3 is TGTGCCAGCAGTTTAGCGGCCTACGAGCAGTACTTC.

The genes are TRBV6-1 and TRBJ1-5; 8 nucleotides align to TRBD1. The junction had 5 bases not matched to a gene; V was cut back by 7 bases and J by 6 bases. Germline CDR1 and CDR2: MNHNS and SASEGT. The CDR3 is 13 residues long. CDR3 nucleotides: TGTGCCAGCACGACAGGGGTGGCTCAGCCCCAGCATTTT. Residues: CASTTGVAQPQHF.

In its sample, this clone is medium-sized. The chain couples TRBV15 to TRBJ2-7; 8 nucleotides align to TRBD1. CDR1 and CDR2 (germline): LNHNV, YYDKDF (reference sequence). Trimming cost V 5 bases and J 4 bases; bases outside gene matches: 7. This CDR3 has 14 residues. The CDR3 here is CATSPWTGQYEQYF. CDR3 nucleotides: TGTGCCACCAGCCCATGGACAGGGCAGTACGAGCAGTACTTC. Combining the CDR3 with reference TRBV15 and TRBJ2-7 gives the whole variable domain DAMVIQNPRYQVTQFGKPVTLSCSQTLNHNVMYWYQQKSSQAPKLLFHYYDKDFNNEADTPDNFQSRRPNTSFCFLDIRSPGLGDTAMYLCATSPWTGQYEQYFGPGTRLTVT.

The rearrangement links TRBV5-1 to TRBJ2-2; TRBD1 is a possible D gene (5 bases). Trimming shortened V by 6 bases and J by 4 bases, and 13 bases separated the two germline ends. This CDR3 is built from 14 residues. Germline V gene lookup returns CDR1 SGHRS and CDR2 YFSETQ. The CDR3 sequence: CASNRQSSTGELFF. The CDR3 region has the DNA TGCGCCAGCAACAGACAGTCGAGCACCGGGGAGCTGTTTTTT. Supplemented by reference TRBV5-1 and TRBJ2-2, the full variable domain reads KAGVTQTPRYLIKTRGQQVTLSCSPISGHRSVSWYQQTPGQGLQFLFEYFSETQRNKGNFPGRFSGRQFSNSRSEMNVSTLELGDSALYLCASNRQSSTGELFFGEGSRLTVL.

The chain joins TRBV6-1 to TRBJ1-2, with TRBD1 identical over 11 bases. Germline V lookup: CDR1 MNHNS, CDR2 SASEGT. The CDR3 has 13 residues. V lost 10 bases, J lost 4 bases, and 5 bases stayed unmatched. In DNA form, the CDR3 reads TGTGCCAACTCCGGGACAGGGGGCTATGGCTACACCTTC. Its protein is CANSGTGGYGYTF.